These 28 T cell receptor beta chains came from one sample sequenced in a study of T-cell memory formation after mild COVID-19. TCRdb re-called the 5' RACE reads with MiXCR, one entry per CDR3 protein. The sample records hundreds of thousands of distinct CDR3 sequences, around 17% being singletons. Material: PBMCs or a T cell subset sorted from them (not recorded which). All receptors come from an adult woman who had mild COVID-19 (a few samples of this study predate the infection). Cell type and time point are not known.

The chain recombines TRBV20-1 with TRBJ2-5; TRBD1 is a possible D gene (6 bases). This CDR3 contains 12 residues. Germline lookup yields CDR1 DFQATT and CDR2 SNEGSKA (reference sequence). Trimming took 4 bases from V and 5 from J, leaving 11 bases between them. CDR3 nucleotides: TGCAGTGCTACGGACAGTGTGGAGACCCAGTACTTC. Translated: CSATDSVETQYF.

This chain links TRBV10-3 with TRBJ2-7; TRBD2 matches 7 bases. Germline V gene data show CDR1 as ENHRY and CDR2 as SYGVKD. V trimming: 10 bases; J trimming: 5 bases; junction bases outside the gene matches: 11. The CDR3 runs 13 residues. CDR3 bases: TGTGCCACAACGGGGGGTATCGGGGACGAGCAGTACTTC. Its protein product is CATTGGIGDEQYF.

The chain couples TRBV11-1 to TRBJ1-1, with TRBD1 identical over 7 bases. Unmatched junction bases numbered 7, after V lost 5 bases and J lost 4 bases. Looked up from germline, CDR1 is SGHAT and CDR2 is FQDESV (reference sequence). The CDR3 consists of 14 residues. The CDR3 loop reads CASSPRQGITEAFF. In nucleotides, the CDR3 is TGTGCCAGCAGCCCTCGACAGGGAATCACTGAAGCTTTCTTT.

This clonotype appeared a few times. This sequence joins TRBV29-1 and TRBJ2-5; D might be TRBD1 (5 bases). The germline V gene has CDR1 SQVTM and CDR2 ANQGSEA. The CDR3 contains 14 residues. V was trimmed by 0 bases and J by 5 bases, leaving 13 bases between them. The CDR3 DNA sequence: TGCAGCGTTGAAGAGGCAGGGAAGGGGGAGACCCAGTACTTC. Translated, it gives CSVEEAGKGETQYF.

In this sample, this clonotype turned up a few times. This chain connects TRBV9 to TRBJ2-2, with D unclear. This CDR3 region has 14 residues. Per the germline V gene, CDR1 is SGDLS and CDR2 is YYNGEE. V gave up 3 bases and J gave up 3 bases, with 9 bases separating them. The CDR3 DNA reads as TGTGCCAGCAGCGCCTTACTGGACACCGGGGAGCTGTTTTTT. Amino acid sequence: CASSALLDTGELFF.

This clonotype was counted a few times. The chain links TRBV4-3 to TRBJ2-2; D might be TRBD2 (6 bases). CDR3 size: 14 residues. CDR1 and CDR2 (germline): LGHNA, YSLEER. V was pared by 1 base and J by 7 bases, with 10 bases between. CDR3 sequence (DNA): TGCGCCAGCAGCCAAGGAACTAGCAGCGGGGAGCTGTTTTTT. Translating it yields CASSQGTSSGELFF.

This clonotype was counted a few times. The V call is TRBV5-1, the J call TRBJ2-7; TRBD1 is a possible D gene (6 bases). Germline-derived CDR1 and CDR2 are SGHRS and YFSETQ. V was shortened by 1 base and J by 0 bases, with 23 bases between the two germline ends. The CDR3 loop spans 19 amino acids. CDR3 region: CASSLFSMGSRTDSYEQYF. In DNA form, the CDR3 reads TGCGCCAGCAGCTTGTTTTCGATGGGGAGTCGGACAGACTCCTACGAGCAGTACTTC.

CDR3 sequence (DNA): TGTGCCAGCAGCTGGGGGACGGTGAGCACAGATACGCAGTATTTT. This sequence encodes CASSWGTVSTDTQYF. The chain carries TRBV7-9 and TRBJ2-3; D may be TRBD1 or TRBD2 (5 bases each). This CDR3 is 15 amino acids long. Per germline, CDR1 SEHNR and CDR2 FQNEAQ (reference sequence). The V end was cut by 4 bases, the J end by 0 bases, with 11 bases between. The complete variable domain, with remaining parts taken from reference TRBV7-9 and TRBJ2-3, reads DTGVSQNPRHKITKRGQNVTFRCDPISEHNRLYWYRQTLGQGPEFLTYFQNEAQLEKSRLLSDRFSAERPKGSFSTLEIQRTEQGDSAMYLCASSWGTVSTDTQYFGPGTRLTVL.

This clonotype was counted only a few times. J is TRBJ2-7 and V is TRBV4-1; D is ambiguous. Trimming stripped 3 bases from V and 3 bases from J, with 18 bases between. Germline V gene lookup returns CDR1 MGHRA and CDR2 YSYEKL. The CDR3 extends over 16 amino acids. The CDR3 DNA sequence: TGCGCCAGCAGCCAGCCTCAGTTAACCGATTTCTACGAGCAGTACTTC. Its protein is CASSQPQLTDFYEQYF.

The chain has TRBV13 and TRBJ2-1; possibly TRBD1 or TRBD2 for D (6 bases each). Germline lookup yields CDR1 PRHDT and CDR2 FYEKMQ (reference sequence). V gave up 5 bases and J gave up 1 base, with 18 bases separating them. This CDR3 spans 17 amino acids. Here the CDR3 reads CASSGMNGGLSYNEQFF. The CDR3 DNA reads as TGTGCCAGCAGCGGAATGAACGGGGGCTTGTCCTACAATGAGCAGTTCTTC.

The chain carries TRBV5-1 and TRBJ2-3; tentatively, D is TRBD2 (6 bases). This CDR3 comprises 16 residues. Between the trimmed V and J ends, which lost 1 base and 6 bases, there was a span of 18 bases. CDR1 SGHRS and CDR2 YFSETQ come from the germline V gene. The CDR3 is CASSLTLSGSADTQYF. The CDR3 DNA reads as TGCGCCAGCAGCTTGACCCTCTCCGGGAGTGCCGATACGCAGTATTTT.

The table lists this clonotype with a few counts. V and J are TRBV5-1 and TRBJ2-1, with 8 positions matching TRBD2. Trimming removed 0 bases from V and 8 bases from J; junction bases left unmatched: 13. The germline V gene encodes CDR1 SGHRS and CDR2 YFSETQ. The CDR3 length is 17 residues. This CDR3 reads CASSLVVSGNTRDEQFF. The CDR3 nucleotides read TGCGCCAGCAGCTTGGTAGTTAGCGGGAACACCAGGGATGAGCAGTTCTTC.

The chain carries TRBV7-6 and TRBJ2-3, with D unresolved. CDR1 is SGHVS, CDR2 FNYEAQ, per germline. The CDR3 spans 14 residues. V was clipped by 5 bases and J by 2 bases, with 11 bases between them. DNA of the CDR3: TGTGCCAGCAGCCGGCTAGGGCTCACAGATACGCAGTATTTT. Translating gives CASSRLGLTDTQYF.

V is TRBV7-9 and J is TRBJ2-1; tentative D call: TRBD2 (7 bases). This CDR3 is built from 15 residues. The germline V and J ends were trimmed by 6 bases and 5 bases, with 17 bases remaining between them. The germline V gene has CDR1 SEHNR and CDR2 FQNEAQ (reference sequence). The CDR3 nucleotides read TGTGCCAGCAGTCTCCCGGGGGGCGGTAACAATGAGCAGTTCTTC. It is translated as CASSLPGGGNNEQFF. The whole variable domain, remainder taken from reference TRBV7-9 and TRBJ2-1, is DTGVSQNPRHKITKRGQNVTFRCDPISEHNRLYWYRQTLGQGPEFLTYFQNEAQLEKSRLLSDRFSAERPKGSFSTLEIQRTEQGDSAMYLCASSLPGGGNNEQFFGPGTRLTVL.

Only a few counts were recorded for this clonotype. The rearrangement uses TRBV4-2 and TRBJ2-3; 9 positions match TRBD2. The CDR3 contains 17 residues. Germline assignment: CDR1 LGHNA and CDR2 YNFKEQ. J lost 1 base, V lost 1 base, and 6 bases had no gene match. The CDR3 DNA is TGTGCCAGCAGCCAAGTAGCGGGGGCGGAAGGCACAGATACGCAGTATTTT. It yields the protein CASSQVAGAEGTDTQYF.

The chain couples TRBV3-1 to TRBJ1-2, with D unclear. The CDR3 length is 12 residues. Germline V gene lookup returns CDR1 LGHDT and CDR2 YNNKEL (reference sequence). Trimming pared 2 bases from V and 10 bases from J, leaving 11 bases between. The CDR3 DNA follows: TGTGCCAGCAGCCAATTTGAAGGTACCTACACCTTC. Amino acids: CASSQFEGTYTF.

There are a few counts of this clonotype. Written as DNA, the CDR3 is TGCAGCGTTGAATTTGACTACGAGCAGTACTTC. The encoded protein is CSVEFDYEQYF. This chain uses TRBV29-1 with TRBJ2-7; no definite D call. Per germline, CDR1 SQVTM and CDR2 ANQGSEA. V dropped 2 bases and J dropped 3 bases, with 5 bases sitting between them. The CDR3 is 11 amino acids.

The rearrangement links TRBV6-5 to TRBJ1-1, with 7 positions matching TRBD1. The ends lost 2 bases at V and 4 bases at J; junction bases unmatched: 13. This CDR3 contains 17 residues. Germline V gene data show CDR1 as MNHEY and CDR2 as SVGAGI. As DNA, the CDR3 is TGTGCCAGCAGTTACCGCCGTGGGACAGCAGGGATCACTGAAGCTTTCTTT. It codes for CASSYRRGTAGITEAFF.

Ten or more counts support this clonotype. The gene calls are TRBV6-5 and TRBJ2-7, with D possibly being TRBD1 (6 bases). Trimming took off 7 bases at V and 3 bases at J, with 16 bases between the two ends. Germline V gene sequence: CDR1 MNHEY, CDR2 SVGAGI. The CDR3 consists of 14 residues. CDR3 DNA sequence: TGTGCCAGCACCCGCCCAGGGGACGGCTACGAGCAGTACTTC. Translation: CASTRPGDGYEQYF.

The DNA of the CDR3 is TGTGCCAGCAGCCAAGGGGGACGACCTGGTCCAGAGACCCAGTACTTC. Its protein product is CASSQGGRPGPETQYF. This chain joins TRBV4-2 and TRBJ2-5, with D perhaps being TRBD1 or TRBD2 (5 bases each). The germline gives CDR1 LGHNA, CDR2 YNFKEQ. There are 16 residues in the CDR3. Trimming left V 1 base short and J 4 bases short, with 16 bases between.

The rearrangement links TRBV7-9 to TRBJ2-5; no definite D call. Germline values: CDR1 SEHNR, CDR2 FQNEAQ (reference sequence). The length of the CDR3 is 12 residues. The V end lost 3 bases, the J end lost 4 bases, and 6 bases lay between the germline ends. In DNA form, the CDR3 reads TGTGCCAGCAGCTTTATTCGAGAGACCCAGTACTTC. It encodes CASSFIRETQYF.

This clonotype was detected a few times. The chain is built from TRBV20-1 and TRBJ2-3; 9 bases are a match to TRBD2. V lost 2 bases to trimming and J lost 2 bases; unmatched junction nucleotides: 8. Germline V CDR1 and CDR2: DFQATT, SNEGSKA (reference sequence). The CDR3 has 16 amino acids. The DNA for the CDR3 is TGCAGTGCTAGAACGCCTAGCGGGGTACTCACAGATACGCAGTATTTT. It codes for CSARTPSGVLTDTQYF.

The rearrangement joins TRBV27 to TRBJ1-2; 7 positions match TRBD1. The CDR3 is 14 amino acids. The V and J ends lost 6 bases and 7 bases, in that order; junction bases with no gene match: 11. Per the germline V gene, CDR1 is MNHEY and CDR2 is SMNVEV (reference sequence). The CDR3, as DNA: TGTGCCAGCAGCCCACAGAACAGGGGAAGTGGCTACACCTTC. Translating it yields CASSPQNRGSGYTF.

This clonotype was found a few times. The V and J genes are TRBV12-3 or TRBV12-4 and TRBJ2-5, with D tentatively TRBD1 (6 bases). This CDR3 contains 15 residues. The V end lost 5 bases, the J end lost 2 bases, and 15 bases lay between the germline ends. The CDR3 region is CASSVRTAPQETQYF. The DNA for the CDR3 is TGTGCCAGCAGTGTCAGGACAGCGCCTCAAGAGACCCAGTACTTC.

The chain couples TRBV5-1 to TRBJ2-5, with D possibly TRBD1 on 5 matching bases. Germline assignment: CDR1 SGHRS and CDR2 YFSETQ. The germline V and J ends were trimmed by 4 bases and 1 base, with 11 bases remaining between them. The CDR3 spans 14 residues. CDR3 in DNA: TGCGCCAGCAGCATGGACACGTCCCAAGAGACCCAGTACTTC. Encoded protein: CASSMDTSQETQYF.

CDR3 in amino acids: CASSEGLAGINEQFF. The CDR3 nucleotides read TGTGCCAGCAGCGAGGGACTAGCGGGGATCAATGAGCAGTTCTTC. The rearrangement joins TRBV9 to TRBJ2-1; 13 nucleotides align to TRBD2. V lost 3 bases and J lost 6; bases outside the gene matches: 3. This CDR3 spans 15 amino acids. CDR1 and CDR2 from the germline V gene are SGDLS and YYNGEE. Based on the CDR3 plus reference TRBV9 and TRBJ2-1, the full variable domain is DSGVTQTPKHLITATGQRVTLRCSPRSGDLSVYWYQQSLDQGLQFLIQYYNGEERAKGNILERFSAQQFPDLHSELNLSSLELGDSALYFCASSEGLAGINEQFFGPGTRLTVL.

Written as DNA, the CDR3 is TGTGCCAGCAGCCAAGCGGGGGGGAGCGAGCAGTACTTC. It encodes CASSQAGGSEQYF. The genes are TRBV3-1 and TRBJ2-7; 8 nucleotides align to TRBD2. Germline CDR1 and CDR2: LGHDT and YNNKEL (reference sequence). V was pared by 1 base and J by 6 bases, with 2 bases of the junction left unmatched. CDR3 size: 13 residues.

The chain carries TRBV12-3 or TRBV12-4 and TRBJ2-5; 8 positions agree with TRBD2. This CDR3 is 17 amino acids long. The J segment lost 6 bases and the V segment lost 0 bases, leaving 12 bases of the junction unmatched. The CDR3 DNA sequence: TGTGCCAGCAGTTTAGCGGCGGGGGGCCTAGGTTCACAGACCCAGTACTTC. Its protein is CASSLAAGGLGSQTQYF.